This T cell receptor beta chain stems from a study of somatic mutations in cytotoxic T cells in rheumatoid arthritis. Study-wide context: There were some V beta antibody-stained T-cell populations flow-sorted at nearly 100% purity, and these included V beta1+ cells sequenced for TCRB. Study observations and caveats: An increase in CD8+ clonality with age was seen in rheumatoid arthritis patients but not in healthy controls.

On this clone: Its antigen is as yet unknown.

Healthy controls were blood donors with median age about 50 years (range about 21-80) and 50% to 65% female. Positive magnetic bead selection separated CD4+ and CD8+ cells, and flow cytometry confirmed purity. V lost 11 bases to trimming and J lost 6 bases; unmatched junction nucleotides: 13. CDR3 length: 14 amino acids. CDR1 and CDR2 from the germline V gene are MNHEY and SVGAGI. Assay used: immunoSEQ multiplex PCR; TCRdb lists only in-frame clones, some missing. The data show approximately 33,000 clones, about 80% seen once. The J gene is TRBJ2-7, the V gene TRBV6-5; 10 nucleotides line up with TRBD1. This TCR was sampled from a man aged 35 to 55 in good health. Sequencing used CD8+ T cells sorted from blood. Written as DNA, the CDR3 is TGTGCCTCAAAGCCGGGGACAGGGGCACCCGAGCAGTACTTC. Protein: CASKPGTGAPEQYF.